This record concerns one TCR beta chain sequence. Its antigen is still unknown. A read error may account for a junction end that differs from germline. Participants in the prospective study were enrolled through a virtual design, were aged 18 to 89 years, and lived in some 24 United States geographic areas. In the prospective study, cohorts were assigned on the basis of participant-reported clinical history obtained from a screening survey and a study questionnaire. Mobile phlebotomists in the prospective study collected whole blood, serum and a nasopharyngeal or oropharyngeal swab from every participant. Over a 2-month period, participants in the prospective study had the option of providing additional blood draws and questionnaires. Blood samples from the prospective study were shipped frozen or at room temperature prior to DNA extraction. Reading from cysteine to phenylalanine, the CDR3 counts 17 amino acids. The only DNA kept is the CDR3, 51 bases in frame from the first base. From the germline V gene (reference sequence), CDR1 is LNHDA and CDR2 is SQIVND.

The data stem from a study of blood T cell repertoires in COVID-19 (TCRdb year 2020). Study-wide context: Recovered participants in ImmuneRACE Cohort 3 were defined as having two consecutive negative NP/OP PCR tests, clearance from a healthcare professional, or resolution of symptoms. The collaborator samples originated in the United States, Italy and Spain and spanned the acute and convalescent phases of COVID-19. Samples came from the ongoing ImmuneRACE study (first 160 participants) plus 1,254 subjects from 6 global collaborators. The material from the prospective study consisted of cDNA or gDNA derived from T cells, B-cell-depleted T cells, or PBMCs. Where available, HLA class I and class II types were taken from metadata supplied by the sample provider and were not determined by assay-based typing. The repertoires were released in a freely available public database meant as a resource for research on the immune response to SARS-CoV-2. Subjects who had been exposed to COVID-19, were actively infected with it, or had recovered from it provided the deeply sampled blood TCRbeta repertoires that made up the dataset. Nearly every sample came with metadata listing a de-identified subject ID, COVID-19 status, age in years and sex.

TCRbeta CDR3 regions were amplified from genomic DNA by means of the immunoSEQ Assay, a bias-controlled multiplex PCR. The published analysis was carried out like this. Nucleated cell counts per sample were estimated from amplification of reference gene primers within the assay. To quantify the absolute abundance of each unique TCRbeta CDR3 rearrangement, sequence reads were collapsed and filtered. For each sample, productive Simpson clonality was calculated as the square root of Simpson's diversity index across productive rearrangements. TCRdb retrieved this table from immuneACCESS and kept in-frame rearrangements only. Not all clones are present; in checked studies, unresolved V genes account for under half, and no reason is known for the remainder. V, J and clone size derive from that table, while D and trimming were established from the DNA sequence. Within this sample are a few hundred thousand clones, with around 90% of them counted one time only. Of the sample, approximately 2% falls within the top ten clones.

Study-level results and caveats: Clinical and demographic metadata were provided uncurated, with the amount varying by source and participant.

The sequence links TRBV19 to TRBJ2-1; a confident D gene designation cannot be given. The source of this sequence is a woman in her fifties or sixties in a cohort exposed to, infected with or recovered from COVID-19 (not recorded which). Sample: PBMCs or T cells enriched from blood (not recorded which). The CDR3 amino acid sequence is: CASSLEITAPSYNEQFF. In nucleotides, the sequence is TGTGCCAGTAGTCTAGAGATAACAGCACCCTCCTACAATGAGCAGTTCTTC.